This TCR beta chain was profiled in a study of shared T cell receptors in the human thymus. This clone was counted a few times. Assay: immunoSEQ multiplex PCR; the TCRdb copy retains only in-frame clones and omits some. The sample records roughly 710,000 clones, roughly 88% being singletons. Germline-derived CDR1 and CDR2 are SGHRS and YFSETQ. The CDR3 consists of 24 residues. Trimming removed 4 bases at V and 2 bases at J, with 43 bases between. These records were also assigned to another study, of human thymus T cells.

The chain recombines TRBV5-1 with TRBJ2-7; D may be TRBD1 (5 bases). What was sequenced was thymocytes. This clonotype originated in a girl less than two years old with a congenital heart defect. DNA for the CDR3: TGCGCCAGCAGCCCGACAGTCATCTATCCCGTTCCCGTCCCGAATGGCCACGTCCCCTACGAGCAGTACTTC. This codes for CASSPTVIYPVPVPNGHVPYEQYF.